This record looks at one T cell receptor (beta chain) sequence and its context. This sample stems from a study of blood T cell repertoires in COVID-19. The wider study: Sites in the United States, Italy and Spain provided acute and convalescent COVID-19 samples. The analysed material was cDNA or gDNA that came from T cells, B-cell-depleted T cells, or PBMCs.

The CDR3 totals 16 residues. The germline V gene has CDR1 MGHDK and CDR2 SYGVNS. V was pared by 4 bases and J by 0 bases, with 14 bases between. Under the authors' procedure: How many nucleated cells were present was estimated from reference gene primer amplification. The table came from immunoSEQ multiplex PCR; TCRdb's copy has only in-frame clones and leaves some out. That table furnishes V, J and clone size, whereas the DNA furnished D and trimming. This sample has approximately 100,000 clones; roughly 82% occur once, and the top ten carry about 5%. This chain connects TRBV25-1 to TRBJ2-3; tentative D call: TRBD2 (5 bases). Specimen: peripheral blood. The receptor was derived from a man in his fifties or sixties with acute or convalescent COVID-19. The CDR3 nucleotides read TGTGCCAGCAGTGTTAGGACTGCCCGTAGCACAGATACGCAGTATTTT. Its translation is CASSVRTARSTDTQYF.